The clone carrying this T cell receptor (beta chain) was seen at least ten times. Its antigen remains unidentified. PBMCs stored at -80 C, 2 million in total, were the source of the unsorted libraries. The data are from a study of neurological immune-mediated disorders. Study findings and constraints: There were no CDR3 amino acid sequences shared by expanded clones across subjects, a result suggesting private repertoires in all groups.

The cDNA came from 5'RACE with 10-nucleotide random UMIs. TCRdb independently ran MiXCR on the 5' RACE reads; one entry per CDR3 protein. The sample includes some 120,000 distinct CDR3 sequences, about 3.4% of them seen just once. Germline CDR1 is SGHRS and CDR2 is YFSETQ. Trimming left V 4 bases short and J 0 bases short, with 11 bases between. The CDR3 is made up of 14 amino acids. Sample: PBMCs. The TCR comes from a woman younger than 45 with multiple sclerosis. The chain joins TRBV5-1 to TRBJ2-7; D remains ambiguous. The CDR3 DNA follows: TGCGCCAGCAGCCCCAGAAGAGTCTCCTACGAGCAGTACTTC. This codes for CASSPRRVSYEQYF.